This TCR beta chain was found in a study of read filtering for tumor transcriptome and immune sequencing (TCRdb year 2020). Looking at the study overall: The cohort had about 17 male and approximately 15 female patients with a mean age of around 66 years, ranging from about 45 to 90. A main aim was a read-filtering strategy for immune repertoire data, specifically whether clonotypes supported by a single read should be removed. Whole-transcriptome libraries were prepared with the TruSeq RNA Access Library Prep Kit after DNase treatment. TCR-region mapped reads per sample ranged from about 4 to 10.27 million with IR-seq versus only about 75 to 1,400 with RNA-seq. Under revised international staging, roughly eight patients fell into R-ISS I, about 17 into R-ISS II and 7 into R-ISS III. The study compared TCR repertoires from targeted immune repertoire sequencing and bulk whole-transcriptome sequencing run on the same bone marrow samples.

The sample holds a few counts of this clonotype. Its antigen is currently not known. No base quality information exists; no much larger clone differs at one position. What the research found in general, with its limitations: Compared with RNA-seq, IR-seq captured clonotypes at much higher depth and more reliably, and a smaller IR-seq throughput was enough to identify most shared clonotypes. The correlation between IR-seq and RNA-seq shared clonotype proportions was increased by removal of single-read clonotypes. Rather than purified T cells, the sorted CD138-negative fraction was a mixed bone marrow immune population. In IR-seq, single-read clonotypes were 80% to 90% of clonotypes but approximately 4% of total reads; in RNA-seq they were 74.6% of clonotypes and 35% to 55% of reads.

Starting from approximately 0.4 ug RNA, TCR libraries were constructed with the Immunoverse kit using molecular barcoded adaptors that cover the alpha/delta and beta/gamma chains. TCR library preparation used the same RNA that was used for transcriptome sequencing. Sequencing of the TCR libraries was done on an Illumina HiSeq 4000 with 2 x 150 cycles. The authors' pipeline ran thus. With MiXCR, TCR reads were aligned to human V, D, J and C references and assembled into CDR3 clonotypes, with quality filtering and error correction included. Clonotype counts and gene usage diversity were analyzed with the tcR package in R. Raw mapping reads were checked after the RNA-seq reads had been mapped by STAR aligner version 2.5.3a onto the human GRCh37 genome. To test how sequencing depth affects detected clonotypes, IR-seq fastq files were randomly downsampled with Seqtk 1.3. TCRdb redid the processing of the public reads, applying fastp at Q25 and MiXCR, and retained in-frame beta chains. Records with the same CDR3 protein are collapsed into one entry carrying the most frequent genes and DNA. The V and J calls follow TCRdb's processing rather than the paper's. This sample holds more than 100,000 distinct CDR3 sequences; around 13% were observed only once. The ten largest clones represent approximately 10% of the sample.

V loses 4 bases at its end and J loses 4 bases; junction bases beyond the gene matches: 11. Taken from cysteine to phenylalanine, the CDR3 has 17 residues. Left in the record is the CDR3 DNA by itself, 51 bases read in frame from the first base. CDR1 SGDLS and CDR2 YYNGEE are derived from the germline V gene. Every patient had bone marrow sampled at the time of active disease. Ficoll-Hypaque density gradient centrifugation was used to isolate the bone marrow mononuclear cells. Myeloma plasma cells were removed and CD138-negative cells were obtained by negative selection following labeling with CD138 magnetic microbeads on a MACS separator. Purity of the isolated cells was checked by flow cytometry on an Attune NxT using CD138 antibodies. Total RNA was extracted using TRIzol reagent and was quantified on a NanoDrop spectrophotometer. For each patient, the CD138-negative bone marrow sample underwent paired RNA-seq and IR-seq.

This sequence uses TRBV9 and TRBJ2-3, with TRBD2 identical over 11 junction bases. The sequenced material came from a population of CD138-negative cells sorted from bone marrow. Read against the paper, the sample's cell subset or site label means: bone marrow mononuclear cells depleted of CD138+ plasma/myeloma cells by negative magnetic selection. This receptor was taken from a donor over 35 with multiple myeloma. This receptor carries the CDR3 CASSFGTLAGGADTQYF. In nucleotides, the sequence is TGTGCCAGCAGCTTTGGGACCTTAGCGGGAGGGGCAGATACGCAGTATTTT.